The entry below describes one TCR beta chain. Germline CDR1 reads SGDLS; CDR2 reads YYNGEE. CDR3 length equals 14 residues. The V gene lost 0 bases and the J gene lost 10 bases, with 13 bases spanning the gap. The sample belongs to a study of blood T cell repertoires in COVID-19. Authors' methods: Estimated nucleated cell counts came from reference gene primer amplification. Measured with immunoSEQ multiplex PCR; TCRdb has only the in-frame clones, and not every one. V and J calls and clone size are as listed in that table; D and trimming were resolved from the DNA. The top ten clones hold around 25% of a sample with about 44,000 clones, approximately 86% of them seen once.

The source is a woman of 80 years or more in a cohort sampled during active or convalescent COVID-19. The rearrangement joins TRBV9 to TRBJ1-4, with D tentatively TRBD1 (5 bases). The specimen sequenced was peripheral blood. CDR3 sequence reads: CASSVEHGQGKLFF. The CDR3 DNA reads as TGTGCCAGCAGCGTAGAGCACGGGCAGGGAAAACTGTTTTTT.